The source of this T cell receptor beta chain is a study of blood T cell repertoires in COVID-19. Study details: There were acute and convalescent COVID-19 samples, and they came from the United States, Italy and Spain.

Clinical histories supplied by participants themselves formed the basis of cohort assignment. Profiled with immunoSEQ multiplex PCR; TCRdb holds only in-frame clones, not every one. The sample has some 170,000 clones; around 83% are singletons. V lost 4 bases to trimming and J lost 5 bases; unmatched junction nucleotides: 6. The CDR3 is made up of 15 amino acids. In germline, CDR1 is LNHDA, CDR2 SQIVND (reference sequence). This sequence was found in a man aged 45 to 65 who had recovered from COVID-19. Specimen: PBMCs or T cells enriched from blood (not recorded which). The rearrangement joins TRBV19 to TRBJ1-4, with TRBD1 matching over 8 bases. The CDR3 region is CASSRGGTGNEKLFF. The CDR3 DNA reads as TGTGCCAGTAGTAGGGGAGGGACAGGCAATGAAAAACTGTTTTTT.